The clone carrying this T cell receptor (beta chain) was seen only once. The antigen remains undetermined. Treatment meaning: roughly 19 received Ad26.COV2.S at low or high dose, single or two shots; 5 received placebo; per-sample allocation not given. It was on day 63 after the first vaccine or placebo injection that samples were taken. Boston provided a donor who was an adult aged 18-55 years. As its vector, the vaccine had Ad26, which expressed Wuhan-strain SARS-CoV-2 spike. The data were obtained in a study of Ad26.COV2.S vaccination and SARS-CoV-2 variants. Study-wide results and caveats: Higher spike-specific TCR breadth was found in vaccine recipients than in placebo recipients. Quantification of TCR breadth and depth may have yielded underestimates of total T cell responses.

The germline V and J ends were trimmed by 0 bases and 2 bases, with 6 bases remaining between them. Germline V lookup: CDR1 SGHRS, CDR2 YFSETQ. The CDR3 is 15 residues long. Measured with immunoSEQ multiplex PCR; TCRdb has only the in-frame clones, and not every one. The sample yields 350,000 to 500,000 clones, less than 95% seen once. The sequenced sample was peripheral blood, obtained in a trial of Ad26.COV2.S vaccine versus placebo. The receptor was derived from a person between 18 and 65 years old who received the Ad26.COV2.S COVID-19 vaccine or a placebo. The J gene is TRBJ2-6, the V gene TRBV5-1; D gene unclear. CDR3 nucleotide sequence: TGCGCCAGCAGCTTGGAGGGTGCTGGGGCCAACGTCCTGACTTTC. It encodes CASSLEGAGANVLTF.